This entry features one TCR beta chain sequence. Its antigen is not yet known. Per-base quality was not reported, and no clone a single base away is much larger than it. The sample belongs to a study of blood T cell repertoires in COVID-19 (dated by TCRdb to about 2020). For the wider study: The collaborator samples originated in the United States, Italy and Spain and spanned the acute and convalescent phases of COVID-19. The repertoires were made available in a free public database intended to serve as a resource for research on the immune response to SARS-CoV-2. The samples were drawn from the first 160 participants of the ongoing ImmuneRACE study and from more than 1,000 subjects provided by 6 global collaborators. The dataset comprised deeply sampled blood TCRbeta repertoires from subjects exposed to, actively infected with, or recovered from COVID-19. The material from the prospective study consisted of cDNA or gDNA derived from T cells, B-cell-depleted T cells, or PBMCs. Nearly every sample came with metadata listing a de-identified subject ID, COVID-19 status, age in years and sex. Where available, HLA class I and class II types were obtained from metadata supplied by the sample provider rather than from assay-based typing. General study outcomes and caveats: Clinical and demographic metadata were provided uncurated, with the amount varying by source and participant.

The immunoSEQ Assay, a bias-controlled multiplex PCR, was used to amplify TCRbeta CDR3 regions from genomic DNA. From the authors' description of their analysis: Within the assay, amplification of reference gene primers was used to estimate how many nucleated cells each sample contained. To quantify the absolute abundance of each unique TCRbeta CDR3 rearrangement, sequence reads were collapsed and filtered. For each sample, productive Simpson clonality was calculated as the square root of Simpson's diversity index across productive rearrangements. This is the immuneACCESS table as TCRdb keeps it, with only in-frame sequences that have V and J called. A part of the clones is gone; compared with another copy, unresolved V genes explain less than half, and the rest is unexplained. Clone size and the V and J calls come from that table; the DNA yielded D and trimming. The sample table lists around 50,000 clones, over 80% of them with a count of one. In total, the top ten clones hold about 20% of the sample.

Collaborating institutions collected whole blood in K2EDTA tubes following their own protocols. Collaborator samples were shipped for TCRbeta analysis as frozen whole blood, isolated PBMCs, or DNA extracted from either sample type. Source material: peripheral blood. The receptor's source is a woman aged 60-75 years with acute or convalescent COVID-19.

Here is the DNA: TGTGCCAGCAGTCGACAGCTGAGAGATGGCTACACCTTC. The resulting protein is CASSRQLRDGYTF. Recombination connected TRBV6-2 or TRBV6-3 to TRBJ1-2; TRBD1 might be the D gene, on 5 matching bases. The trim is 5 bases for V and 6 bases for J, with a gap of 13 bases between the germline ends. From the cysteine up to the phenylalanine, the CDR3 has a length of 13 residues. The read is trimmed to its CDR3 DNA, 39 bases read in frame from base 1. From the germline V gene, CDR1 is MNHEY and CDR2 is SVGEGT.